This TCR beta chain was observed in a study of CD8+ T cells in alopecia areata. Study-wide background: Dosing with tofacitinib proceeded for 6 to 18 months, followed by 6 months off drug.

In its sample, this clone was seen a few times. Compared with germline, one end of the junction differs, possibly owing to a read error. Extracted RNA was reverse transcribed into cDNA, the sequencing template. Measured with immunoSEQ multiplex PCR; TCRdb has only the in-frame clones, and not every one. Of 80,000 to 100,000 clones in the sample, more than 35% are singletons; the top ten hold 1% to 1.5%. The germline gives CDR1 PRHDT, CDR2 FYEKMQ (reference sequence). The CDR3 is made up of 12 amino acids. The sequenced sample consisted of CD4+ T cells sorted from blood. This sequence joins TRBV13 and TRBJ2-7; 7 bases agree with TRBD2. The receptor comes from a human donor with alopecia areata. The CDR3 region has the DNA TGTGCCAGCAGCTCTAGCCGGACTAGAAACTCGTTC. It specifies CASSSSRTRNSF.